These 26 T cell receptor beta chains originate from one sample sequenced in a study of identifying expanded T cells in peripheral blood. Sequenced by immunoSEQ multiplex PCR; TCRdb stores in-frame clones only, minus some. The repertoire holds about 130,000 clones, with approximately 86% as singletons. Sample: blood. These receptors were collected from a person between 18 and 75 years old in good health.

The rearrangement joins TRBV5-4 to TRBJ1-4; D gene ambiguous. CDR3 length: 14 amino acids. With 0 bases removed from V and 8 bases from J, the gap between germline ends came to 11 bases. Germline values: CDR1 SGHNT, CDR2 YYREEE (reference sequence). CDR3 protein: CASSLGGSSEKLFF. The CDR3 DNA reads as TGTGCCAGCAGCTTGGGGGGTAGTAGCGAAAAACTGTTTTTT.

This clone was recorded only once. The chain combines TRBV12-2 with TRBJ2-1; the D call in the table, TRBD2, was not verified against the DNA. TRBV12-2 is a recognized pseudogene. The CDR3 covers 17 residues. The CDR3 DNA is TGTGCAAGTCGCTTAGCGCACCCGGGACTAACGGACAATGAGCAGTTCTTC. It translates to CASRLAHPGLTDNEQFF.

J is TRBJ2-3 and V is TRBV10-3, with D perhaps TRBD1 (7 bases). This CDR3 contains 12 residues. Germline assignment: CDR1 ENHRY and CDR2 SYGVKD. V was clipped by 11 bases and J by 1 base, with 10 bases between them. The CDR3 DNA sequence: TGTGCCGCCAGGGGGGGCACAGATACGCAGTATTTT. Amino acid sequence: CAARGGTDTQYF.

J is TRBJ2-6 and V is TRBV28; 9 nucleotides agree with TRBD1. Germline V gene sequence: CDR1 MDHEN, CDR2 SYDVKM. The CDR3 consists of 16 residues. J lost 0 bases, V lost 8 bases, and 5 bases had no gene match. The CDR3 loop is CASGGQGSSGANVLTF. DNA for the CDR3: TGTGCCAGCGGGGGACAGGGATCCTCTGGGGCCAACGTCCTGACTTTC.

The gene calls are TRBV29-1 and TRBJ2-3; 13 bases map to TRBD2. Germline V lookup: CDR1 SQVTM, CDR2 ANQGSEA. V was pared by 5 bases and J by 0 bases, with 14 bases of the junction left unmatched. The CDR3 is 19 amino acids. The CDR3 sequence is CSVPPGLAGDVPSTDTQYF. As DNA, the CDR3 is TGCAGCGTTCCCCCCGGACTAGCGGGGGACGTCCCTAGCACAGATACGCAGTATTTT.

The chain employs TRBV7-6 and TRBJ2-1; 8 nucleotides match TRBD1. The CDR3 has 16 amino acids. Looked up from germline, CDR1 is SGHVS and CDR2 is FNYEAQ. V trimming: 3 bases; J trimming: 4 bases; junction bases outside the gene matches: 8. The CDR3 spells CASSFRGQGVYNEQFF. The CDR3 nucleotides are TGTGCCAGCAGCTTCCGAGGACAGGGAGTATACAATGAGCAGTTCTTC. The full variable domain, with the rest looked up from reference TRBV7-6 and TRBJ2-1, is GAGVSQSPRYKVTKRGQDVALRCDPISGHVSLYWYRQALGQGPEFLTYFNYEAQQDKSGLPNDRFSAERPEGSISTLTIQRTEQRDSAMYRCASSFRGQGVYNEQFFGPGTRLTVL.

The rearrangement uses TRBV19 and TRBJ2-1, with D uncertain. Trimming removed 3 bases at V and 6 bases at J, with 12 bases between. CDR3 size: 14 residues. CDR1 and CDR2 (germline): LNHDA, SQIVND (reference sequence). The CDR3 DNA reads as TGTGCCAGTAGTATTGATGTCCGACCCAATGAGCAGTTCTTC. It is translated as CASSIDVRPNEQFF.

V usage is TRBV7-3 and J usage is TRBJ2-5, with TRBD2 matching 12 bases. The CDR3 is 16 residues long. Trimming removed 5 bases from V and 5 bases from J; junction bases left unmatched: 9. Germline V gives CDR1 SGHTA, CDR2 FQGTGA. The DNA of the CDR3 is TGTGCCAGCAGCCTCACGACTAGCGGGAGTCGTGAGACCCAGTACTTC. Its protein is CASSLTTSGSRETQYF.

The chain recombines TRBV29-1 with TRBJ2-7; D gene unclear. This CDR3 comprises 12 residues. Looked up from germline, CDR1 is SQVTM and CDR2 is ANQGSEA. Trimming cost V 3 bases and J 5 bases, with 11 bases left between them. The CDR3 spells CSVDSPLNEQYF. In DNA form, the CDR3 reads TGCAGCGTTGACTCCCCCCTCAACGAGCAGTACTTC.

J is TRBJ2-7 and V is TRBV27; TRBD1 matches at 12 bases. The ends lost 4 bases at V and 5 bases at J; junction bases unmatched: 6. Germline-derived CDR1 and CDR2 are MNHEY and SMNVEV (reference sequence). The CDR3 totals 15 residues. CDR3 amino acids: CASSWGQGAPNEQYF. In nucleotides, the CDR3 is TGTGCCAGCAGTTGGGGACAGGGGGCGCCGAACGAGCAGTACTTC.

This chain links TRBV7-2 with TRBJ2-5, with 13 bases lining up with TRBD2. Unmatched junction bases numbered 11, after V lost 6 bases and J lost 4 bases. CDR3 length equals 17 residues. From germline, CDR1 is SGHTA and CDR2 FQGNSA. CDR3 sequence (DNA): TGTGCCAGCAGGGGCACTAGCGGGGGGGCCGGGAGAGAGACCCAGTACTTC. Translated, it gives CASRGTSGGAGRETQYF.

In its sample, this clone was seen a few times. V and J are TRBV7-2 and TRBJ1-6; D may be TRBD1 (6 bases). CDR1 is SGHTA, CDR2 FQGNSA, per germline. This CDR3 spans 18 amino acids. The ends were cut back, 3 bases at V and 12 bases at J, with 27 bases in the middle. The CDR3 DNA follows: TGTGCCAGCAGCTTTCGCGCGAGGGTAACAGGGACCGTGCTACCCCTCCACTTT. As protein: CASSFRARVTGTVLPLHF.

V and J are TRBV6-1 and TRBJ2-7, with a weak D call TRBD2 (5 bases). Germline V lookup: CDR1 MNHNS, CDR2 SASEGT. The CDR3 is made up of 14 amino acids. Trimming took 5 bases from V and 3 from J, leaving 14 bases between them. CDR3: CASSPGKTGYEQYF. The CDR3 DNA reads as TGTGCCAGCAGTCCGGGGAAGACCGGCTACGAGCAGTACTTC.

V is TRBV6-5 and J is TRBJ1-2, with D unclear. The CDR3 consists of 13 residues. V shed 7 bases and J shed 2 bases, with 11 bases lying between them. From germline, CDR1 is MNHEY and CDR2 SVGAGI. Here the CDR3 DNA reads TGTGCCAGCACGGTCGGACTAAACTATGGCTACACCTTC. Its translation is CASTVGLNYGYTF.

The chain employs TRBV30 and TRBJ2-3, with 8 positions matching TRBD2. V was pared by 1 base and J by 5 bases, with 5 bases of the junction left unmatched. In germline, CDR1 is GTSNPN, CDR2 SVGIG (reference sequence). This CDR3 has 14 amino acids. The DNA for the CDR3 is TGTGCCTGGAGTGGGACTAGCTACGTAGATACGCAGTATTTT. Protein: CAWSGTSYVDTQYF.

V and J are TRBV4-2 and TRBJ2-3; either TRBD1 or TRBD2 may supply D (5 bases each). This CDR3 region has 16 residues. V lost 1 base to trimming and J lost 3 bases, with 14 bases between them. Germline V gene data show CDR1 as LGHNA and CDR2 as YNFKEQ. The chain's CDR3 is CASSQGAGSGTDTQYF. The CDR3 nucleotides read TGTGCCAGCAGCCAAGGAGCAGGGAGTGGGACAGATACGCAGTATTTT.

This clone was picked up one time. The chain carries TRBV7-6 and TRBJ1-1; D gene ambiguous. CDR1 is SGHVS and CDR2 is FNYEAQ in the germline V gene. The CDR3 is made up of 16 amino acids. Trimming removed 5 bases at V and 1 base at J, with 17 bases between. The CDR3 DNA is TGTGCCAGCAGCGATACCCTGGGATACCGGAACACTGAAGCTTTCTTT. Translation: CASSDTLGYRNTEAFF.

The chain has TRBV14 and TRBJ1-2; 8 bases map to TRBD1. Germline CDR1 is SGHDN and CDR2 is FVKESK. The CDR3 loop spans 15 amino acids. After removal of 1 base from V and 4 bases from J, the junction contained 5 bases not matched to a gene. The CDR3 DNA is TGTGCCAGCAGCCAAGCCGGGACAGGTGTCTATGGCTACACCTTC. It encodes CASSQAGTGVYGYTF.

In its sample, this clone was seen a few times. The CDR3 DNA sequence: TGTGCCAGCAGCCCAGATCCTCCGGGACAGGGGCGCAGGCAGTACTTC. This sequence encodes CASSPDPPGQGRRQYF. This chain links TRBV7-6 with TRBJ2-7, with TRBD1 matching 10 bases. Germline loops: CDR1 SGHVS, CDR2 FNYEAQ. The CDR3 sequence is 16 residues long. J gave up 9 bases and V 5 bases, and 16 bases lay outside the gene matches.

This chain uses TRBV11-2 with TRBJ2-2; D gene uncertain. CDR3 length equals 15 residues. CDR1 is SGHAT and CDR2 is FQNNGV in the germline V gene. The ends were cut back, 1 base at V and 1 base at J, with 7 bases in the middle. The CDR3, as DNA: TGTGCCAGCAGCTTAGTCCTTATGAACACCGGGGAGCTGTTTTTT. Residues: CASSLVLMNTGELFF.

This sequence joins TRBV15 and TRBJ2-7, with D perhaps TRBD1 (5 bases). This CDR3 is 15 amino acids long. Germline lookup yields CDR1 LNHNV and CDR2 YYDKDF (reference sequence). V was clipped by 1 base and J by 4 bases, with 14 bases between them. The CDR3 DNA reads TGTGCCACCAGCAGAGGACAGATCAGCGTATACGAGCAGTACTTC. Its protein is CATSRGQISVYEQYF.

V and J are TRBV4-2 and TRBJ1-5; D not resolved. Germline V gene sequence: CDR1 LGHNA, CDR2 YNFKEQ. This CDR3 is 12 amino acids long. The V end lost 1 base, the J end lost 6 bases, and 4 bases lay between the germline ends. The CDR3 DNA reads TGTGCCAGCAGCCAAGGGGGTCAGCCCCAGCATTTT. As protein: CASSQGGQPQHF.

This clone was seen just once. Germline is not matched at one junction end, which may reflect a read error. The rearrangement joins TRBV10-3 to TRBJ1-2; D uncertain. The CDR3 runs to 11 residues. In germline, CDR1 is ENHRY, CDR2 SYGVKD. CDR3 nucleotides: TGTGCCAGCAGTGAGGCTTATGGCTACACCTTC. The encoded protein is CASSEAYGYTF.

The genes are TRBV19 and TRBJ2-7; 9 nucleotides line up with TRBD1. CDR1 and CDR2 from the germline V gene are LNHDA and SQIVND (reference sequence). The CDR3 loop spans 13 amino acids. Losses at the gene ends were 5 bases for V and 5 bases for J; bases not matched to a gene: 4. The CDR3 DNA is TGTGCCAGTAGTGAACAGGGGGCCCACGAGCAGTACTTC. Protein: CASSEQGAHEQYF.

The rearrangement joins TRBV4-1 to TRBJ2-1, with D hard to call. The ends were cut back, 2 bases at V and 3 bases at J, with 14 bases in the middle. The germline V gene has CDR1 MGHRA and CDR2 YSYEKL. There are 16 residues in the CDR3. CDR3 sequence: CASSQSRRTIYNEQFF. The CDR3 region has the DNA TGCGCCAGCAGCCAAAGTCGCAGGACGATCTACAATGAGCAGTTCTTC.

The V and J genes are TRBV29-1 and TRBJ2-7; D tentatively reads TRBD1 or TRBD2 (5 bases each). The CDR3 runs 12 residues. Germline V gives CDR1 SQVTM, CDR2 ANQGSEA. Trimming shortened V by 0 bases and J by 3 bases, and 6 bases separated the two germline ends. As DNA, the CDR3 is TGCAGCGTTGAAGATGGGGGCTACGAGCAGTACTTC. Its protein product is CSVEDGGYEQYF.